The rows below give T cell receptor beta chains drawn from one sample of a study of STAT5B mutations in CD4+ large granular lymphocyte leukemia. The assay was immunoSEQ multiplex PCR, and TCRdb's table has in-frame clones only and misses some. The table has 22,000 or so clones, around 80% seen once. The sample taken for sequencing was CD4+ T cells from blood buffy coats. The receptors come from a human donor in good health. Both conserved end residues are part of each CDR3. The D gene is left open where the match is weak. Clone size is given for some rows only: seen once, a few or many times, or a class if the clone is expanded.

j_call: TRBJ1-5; v_call: TRBV4-2; clone_size: few; d_call: .; cdr3_nt: TGTGCCAGCAGCCAAGACCCGGGTTCGTACGGGGGCAATCAGCCCCAGCATTTT; cdr3_aa: CASSQDPGSYGGNQPQHF
j_call: TRBJ2-6; v_call: TRBV2; clone_size: .; d_call: TRBD1; cdr3_nt: TGTGCCAGCAGGACAGGGGCCGGGGCCAACGTCCTGACTTTC; cdr3_aa: CASRTGAGANVLTF
j_call: TRBJ1-4; v_call: TRBV6-4; clone_size: .; d_call: .; cdr3_nt: TGTGCCAGCAGTGACTCGAGCGGGGAGGGGATTTCACTGTTTTTT; cdr3_aa: CASSDSSGEGISLFF
j_call: TRBJ1-4; v_call: TRBV7-2; clone_size: .; d_call: .; cdr3_nt: TGTGCCAGCAGCCCGGGGCTTAATGAAAAACTGTTTTTT; cdr3_aa: CASSPGLNEKLFF
j_call: TRBJ1-5; v_call: TRBV28; clone_size: few; d_call: .; cdr3_nt: TGTGCCAGCGAAACAGCTGGGGGCAATCAGCCCCAGCATTTT; cdr3_aa: CASETAGGNQPQHF
j_call: TRBJ1-2; v_call: TRBV7-9; clone_size: few; d_call: .; cdr3_nt: TGTGCCAGCAGCTCCGGGACGACCGGCTACACCTTC; cdr3_aa: CASSSGTTGYTF
j_call: TRBJ2-3; v_call: TRBV7-3; clone_size: .; d_call: .; cdr3_nt: TGTGCCAGCAGCCCCGGGGGGCCCACAGATACGCAGTATTTT; cdr3_aa: CASSPGGPTDTQYF
j_call: TRBJ2-7; v_call: TRBV5-1; clone_size: .; d_call: TRBD2; cdr3_nt: TGCGCCAGCAGCGTCGGGGGAGCGGGAGCTTACGAGCAGTACTTC; cdr3_aa: CASSVGGAGAYEQYF
j_call: TRBJ1-3; v_call: TRBV7-8; clone_size: .; d_call: .; cdr3_nt: TGTGCCAGCAGCCTCGTAACTTGGGAAAGCTCTGGAAACACCATATATTTT; cdr3_aa: CASSLVTWESSGNTIYF
j_call: TRBJ2-7; v_call: TRBV7-2; clone_size: .; d_call: .; cdr3_nt: TGTGCCAGCAGCTTAGGCGGCACATCCTACGAGCAGTACTTC; cdr3_aa: CASSLGGTSYEQYF
j_call: TRBJ2-5; v_call: TRBV7-2; clone_size: .; d_call: TRBD2; cdr3_nt: TGTGCCAGCAGCACCTACCGGGAGGGGGAGACCCAGTACTTC; cdr3_aa: CASSTYREGETQYF
j_call: TRBJ2-1; v_call: TRBV28; clone_size: .; d_call: .; cdr3_nt: TGTGCCAGCAGCCTTATCGAGGGTATCGGTAAGAATGAGCAGTTCTTC; cdr3_aa: CASSLIEGIGKNEQFF
j_call: TRBJ2-2; v_call: TRBV28; clone_size: once; d_call: .; cdr3_nt: TGTGCCAGCAGTTTCGGTCACCTAAACACCGGGGAGCTGTTTTTT; cdr3_aa: CASSFGHLNTGELFF
j_call: TRBJ2-1; v_call: TRBV28; clone_size: .; d_call: .; cdr3_nt: TGTGCCAGCAGATACAGGGCCACCTACAATGAGCAGTTCTTC; cdr3_aa: CASRYRATYNEQFF
j_call: TRBJ2-5; v_call: TRBV5-1; clone_size: .; d_call: .; cdr3_nt: TGCGCCAGCAGCTTGACTAACAACAGAGAGACCCAGTACTTC; cdr3_aa: CASSLTNNRETQYF
j_call: TRBJ1-1; v_call: TRBV7-2; clone_size: .; d_call: .; cdr3_nt: TGTGCCAGCAGCTTTGGTAGGAACACTGAAGCTTTCTTT; cdr3_aa: CASSFGRNTEAFF
j_call: TRBJ2-7; v_call: TRBV7-8; clone_size: .; d_call: .; cdr3_nt: TGTGCCAGCAGCTCACGAGATAGCGGCTACGAGCAGTACTTC; cdr3_aa: CASSSRDSGYEQYF
j_call: TRBJ2-1; v_call: TRBV6-6; clone_size: .; d_call: .; cdr3_nt: TGTGCCAGCAGTTACTCGACGGCTAGCGACGAGCAGTTCTTC; cdr3_aa: CASSYSTASDEQFF
j_call: TRBJ2-7; v_call: TRBV30; clone_size: .; d_call: TRBD2; cdr3_nt: TGTGCCTGGAGTCACCCTGGACTAGCGGGGACCTACGAGCAGTACTTC; cdr3_aa: CAWSHPGLAGTYEQYF
j_call: TRBJ1-5; v_call: TRBV6-5; clone_size: .; d_call: TRBD1; cdr3_nt: TGTGCCAGCAGCTTGACAGGGGTTGACAATCAGCCCCAGCATTTT; cdr3_aa: CASSLTGVDNQPQHF
j_call: TRBJ2-2; v_call: TRBV5-5; clone_size: .; d_call: TRBD2; cdr3_nt: TGTGCCAGCAGCTTGGGACTAGCGGGGGGGCCGACCGGGGAGCTGTTTTTT; cdr3_aa: CASSLGLAGGPTGELFF
j_call: TRBJ2-7; v_call: TRBV27; clone_size: once; d_call: .; cdr3_nt: TGTGCCAGCAGTTTCCGGGACAAAACCTACGAGCAGTACTTC; cdr3_aa: CASSFRDKTYEQYF
j_call: TRBJ2-5; v_call: TRBV28; clone_size: .; d_call: .; cdr3_nt: TGTGCCAGCAGGCCTCAAAGGGCAACCAGCCGAGAGACCCAGTACTTC; cdr3_aa: CASRPQRATSRETQYF
j_call: TRBJ1-3; v_call: TRBV4-2; clone_size: .; d_call: .; cdr3_nt: TGTGCCAGCAGCCGCCAGGACGGGAGCTCTGGAAACACCATATATTTT; cdr3_aa: CASSRQDGSSGNTIYF
j_call: TRBJ1-1; v_call: TRBV23-1; clone_size: .; d_call: .; cdr3_nt: TGCGCCAGCACCGCTCTCGGCACTGAAGCTTTCTTT; cdr3_aa: CASTALGTEAFF
j_call: TRBJ2-7; v_call: TRBV7-9; clone_size: .; d_call: .; cdr3_nt: TGTGCCAGCAGCTTTCAGGCCTACGAGCAGTACTTC; cdr3_aa: CASSFQAYEQYF
j_call: TRBJ2-1; v_call: TRBV7-2; clone_size: .; d_call: TRBD2; cdr3_nt: TGTGCCAGCAGCTTAGATGCAGGCGGGGGGTATGTCTACAATGAGCAGTTCTTC; cdr3_aa: CASSLDAGGGYVYNEQFF
j_call: TRBJ1-2; v_call: TRBV14; clone_size: .; d_call: TRBD1; cdr3_nt: TGTGCCAGCAGCGGTACAGGGGAGGATTCCTATGGCTACACCTTC; cdr3_aa: CASSGTGEDSYGYTF
j_call: TRBJ1-1; v_call: TRBV18; clone_size: few; d_call: .; cdr3_nt: TGTGCCAGCTCACAGGACAGGAACACTGAAGCTTTCTTT; cdr3_aa: CASSQDRNTEAFF
j_call: TRBJ2-3; v_call: TRBV7-2; clone_size: .; d_call: .; cdr3_nt: TGTGCCAGCAGCTCCTCCCGTAGCCCGACAGATACGCAGTATTTT; cdr3_aa: CASSSSRSPTDTQYF
j_call: TRBJ1-1; v_call: TRBV28; clone_size: .; d_call: .; cdr3_nt: TGTGCCAGCAGTTCCTCGCCGGGACATGACACTGAAGCTTTCTTT; cdr3_aa: CASSSSPGHDTEAFF
j_call: TRBJ2-2; v_call: TRBV7-2; clone_size: .; d_call: TRBD2; cdr3_nt: TGTGCCAGCAGCTTAGGCGGCGGGAGATTATCCGGGGAGCTGTTTTTT; cdr3_aa: CASSLGGGRLSGELFF
j_call: TRBJ1-1; v_call: TRBV2; clone_size: .; d_call: TRBD1; cdr3_nt: TGTGCCAGCAGGACGCTCCAGGGGGCGATGAACACTGAAGCTTTCTTT; cdr3_aa: CASRTLQGAMNTEAFF
j_call: TRBJ2-5; v_call: TRBV19; clone_size: .; d_call: .; cdr3_nt: TGTGCCAGTAGTATGTGGGACGAAGAGACCCAGTACTTC; cdr3_aa: CASSMWDEETQYF
j_call: TRBJ2-7; v_call: TRBV29-1; clone_size: .; d_call: TRBD2; cdr3_nt: TGCAGTATTTCTAGCGGGAGGGGTGAGCAGTACTTC; cdr3_aa: CSISSGRGEQYF
j_call: TRBJ2-1; v_call: TRBV9; clone_size: .; d_call: TRBD2; cdr3_nt: TGTGCCAGCAGCGTAGCCCACTCGAGCGGGAGCTCCTACAATGAGCAGTTCTTC; cdr3_aa: CASSVAHSSGSSYNEQFF
j_call: TRBJ1-1; v_call: TRBV7-9; clone_size: .; d_call: .; cdr3_nt: TGTGCCAGCAGCTTAACGGATGAAGCTTTCTTT; cdr3_aa: CASSLTDEAFF
j_call: TRBJ2-2; v_call: TRBV5-1; clone_size: .; d_call: TRBD2; cdr3_nt: TGCGCCAGCAGCTTGCTAGCGGGAGGGGGCACCGGGGAGCTGTTTTTT; cdr3_aa: CASSLLAGGGTGELFF
j_call: TRBJ1-5; v_call: TRBV28; clone_size: once; d_call: .; cdr3_nt: TGTGCCAGCAGTTTTAGGGGCCATAGCAATCAGCCCCAGCATTTT; cdr3_aa: CASSFRGHSNQPQHF
j_call: TRBJ1-2; v_call: TRBV7-9; clone_size: .; d_call: .; cdr3_nt: TGTGCCAGCACCCCTCGGGGACCTAACTATGGCTACACCTTC; cdr3_aa: CASTPRGPNYGYTF
j_call: TRBJ2-2; v_call: TRBV18; clone_size: few; d_call: .; cdr3_nt: TGTGCCAGCTCACCAGGAACCGGGGAGCTGTTTTTT; cdr3_aa: CASSPGTGELFF
j_call: TRBJ2-7; v_call: TRBV27; clone_size: .; d_call: TRBD1; cdr3_nt: TGTGCCAGCAGTTTCGGGACAGGAGCCTACGAGCAGTACTTC; cdr3_aa: CASSFGTGAYEQYF
j_call: TRBJ1-2; v_call: TRBV30; clone_size: few; d_call: TRBD1; cdr3_nt: TGTGCCTGGAGAGTGCAGGGGGACTTATATGGCTACACCTTC; cdr3_aa: CAWRVQGDLYGYTF
j_call: TRBJ1-2; v_call: TRBV19; clone_size: .; d_call: TRBD1; cdr3_nt: TGTGCCAGTAGGGATACAGGGGTCTATGGCTACACCTTC; cdr3_aa: CASRDTGVYGYTF
j_call: TRBJ2-2; v_call: TRBV7-8; clone_size: .; d_call: .; cdr3_nt: TGTGCCAGCAGCTTGCAGCGGGTTGGGAACACCGGGGAGCTGTTTTTT; cdr3_aa: CASSLQRVGNTGELFF
j_call: TRBJ1-4; v_call: TRBV7-9; clone_size: .; d_call: .; cdr3_nt: TGTGCCAGCAGCTTCGGACAGCCTGCAACTAATGAAAAACTGTTTTTT; cdr3_aa: CASSFGQPATNEKLFF
j_call: TRBJ1-6; v_call: TRBV7-9; clone_size: few; d_call: .; cdr3_nt: TGTGCCAGCAGCCCACGTAATAATTCACCCCTCCACTTT; cdr3_aa: CASSPRNNSPLHF
j_call: TRBJ1-1; v_call: TRBV15; clone_size: .; d_call: .; cdr3_nt: TGTGCCACCAGCAGAGATGGTGGCACTGAAGCTTTCTTT; cdr3_aa: CATSRDGGTEAFF
j_call: TRBJ1-2; v_call: TRBV28; clone_size: .; d_call: .; cdr3_nt: TGTGCCAGCGGTACACCTGGCTATGGCTACACCTTC; cdr3_aa: CASGTPGYGYTF
j_call: TRBJ2-1; v_call: TRBV5-1; clone_size: .; d_call: .; cdr3_nt: TGCGCCAGCAGCGGTGATTACAGCTACAATGAGCAGTTCTTC; cdr3_aa: CASSGDYSYNEQFF
j_call: TRBJ1-2; v_call: TRBV6-5; clone_size: .; d_call: TRBD1; cdr3_nt: TGTGCCAGCAGTAGCTGGGACAGGGGGATCTATGGCTACACCTTC; cdr3_aa: CASSSWDRGIYGYTF